The 19 T cell receptor beta chains below come from one sample, sequenced in a study of cytomegalovirus exposure and HLA in healthy donors. PCR involved 60 Vbeta and 13 Jbeta primers. Using immunoSEQ multiplex PCR, the repertoire was profiled, and TCRdb retains in-frame clones only, with some absent. The data show 100,000 to 150,000 clones, around four fifths seen once. Sequences were obtained from PBMCs. Source of these receptors: a male donor in good health and CMV-seronegative.

J is TRBJ1-1 and V is TRBV7-9; D is uncertain. Per germline, CDR1 SEHNR and CDR2 FQNEAQ (reference sequence). Trimming stripped 4 bases from V and 6 bases from J, with 6 bases between. The CDR3 totals 11 residues. The CDR3 spells CASSYGAEAFF. The CDR3 DNA is TGTGCCAGCAGCTACGGGGCTGAAGCTTTCTTT.

This chain connects TRBV7-2 to TRBJ2-1; the match to TRBD2 covers 9 bases. This CDR3 comprises 16 residues. Germline assignment: CDR1 SGHTA and CDR2 FQGNSA. V trimming: 5 bases; J trimming: 12 bases; junction bases outside the gene matches: 17. The CDR3 region is CASSPTSGPPGLGQFF. CDR3 sequence (DNA): TGTGCCAGCAGCCCGACTAGCGGACCTCCGGGTCTCGGGCAGTTCTTC.

V and J are TRBV28 and TRBJ1-3; the D is unclear. Germline V lookup: CDR1 MDHEN, CDR2 SYDVKM. V gave up 6 bases and J gave up 0 bases, with 18 bases separating them. The CDR3 is made up of 17 amino acids. The CDR3 region has the DNA TGTGCCAGCAGCTCGCCAGGCGGGCAAACCTCTGGAAACACCATATATTTT. Amino acid sequence: CASSSPGGQTSGNTIYF.

This clone was seen just once. The gene calls are TRBV6-5 and TRBJ2-4, with a tentative D call TRBD1 (6 bases). The CDR3 runs 13 residues. The germline gives CDR1 MNHEY, CDR2 SVGAGI. Trimming pared 4 bases from V and 8 bases from J, leaving 12 bases between. This CDR3 reads CASSLGQSDIQYF. The DNA of the CDR3 is TGTGCCAGCAGTTTAGGACAGTCGGACATTCAGTACTTC.

This chain uses TRBV7-8 with TRBJ2-1; TRBD1 is a possible D gene (6 bases). Germline V gives CDR1 SGHVS, CDR2 FQNEAQ. With 2 bases removed from V and 5 bases from J, the gap between germline ends came to 7 bases. The CDR3 totals 13 residues. CDR3 DNA: TGTGCCAGCAGCTTACAGGGGAACAATGAGCAGTTCTTC. Protein: CASSLQGNNEQFF.

The rearrangement uses TRBV7-6 and TRBJ2-1, with 11 nucleotides matching TRBD2. After removal of 6 bases from V and 4 bases from J, the junction contained 8 bases not matched to a gene. The CDR3 sequence is 16 residues long. Germline CDR1 SGHVS, CDR2 FNYEAQ. DNA for the CDR3: TGTGCCAGCAGTATTCGGACTAGCGGGTTGTACAATGAGCAGTTCTTC. Translation: CASSIRTSGLYNEQFF. Using reference TRBV7-6 and TRBJ2-1 for the parts outside the CDR3, the full variable domain is GAGVSQSPRYKVTKRGQDVALRCDPISGHVSLYWYRQALGQGPEFLTYFNYEAQQDKSGLPNDRFSAERPEGSISTLTIQRTEQRDSAMYRCASSIRTSGLYNEQFFGPGTRLTVL.

This chain joins TRBV6-1 and TRBJ2-1, with 7 bases lining up with TRBD1. This CDR3 spans 13 amino acids. CDR1 MNHNS and CDR2 SASEGT come from the germline V gene. V dropped 8 bases and J dropped 4; count of bases not matched to a gene: 5. CDR3 bases: TGTGCCAGCTCCCGGGACAGATACAATGAGCAGTTCTTC. This gives the protein CASSRDRYNEQFF.

The chain couples TRBV5-1 to TRBJ2-2, with 8 positions matching TRBD1. Germline V gene data show CDR1 as SGHRS and CDR2 as YFSETQ. The CDR3 contains 15 residues. V lost 3 bases to trimming and J lost 5 bases; unmatched junction nucleotides: 6. CDR3: CASSSRTGTTGELFF. CDR3 nucleotides: TGCGCCAGCAGCTCGCGGACAGGGACTACCGGGGAGCTGTTTTTT.

This clone was picked up a small number of times. The V gene is TRBV28, the J gene TRBJ2-1; TRBD1 matches at 9 bases. Trimming at V came to 4 bases and at J to 8 bases, leaving 9 bases not matched to a gene. CDR1 MDHEN and CDR2 SYDVKM come from the germline V gene. The CDR3 length is 15 residues. CDR3 nucleotides: TGTGCCAGCAGTTCGGGACAGGGATTTTCCCATGAGCAGTTCTTC. Encoded protein: CASSSGQGFSHEQFF.

The V call is TRBV29-1, the J call TRBJ2-7; 11 positions agree with TRBD1. V was pared by 3 bases and J by 3 bases, with 1 base of the junction left unmatched. The germline CDR1 and CDR2 sequences are SQVTM and ANQGSEA. The CDR3 extends over 13 amino acids. CDR3 amino acids: CSVEGQGGYEQYF. CDR3 nucleotides: TGCAGCGTTGAGGGACAGGGGGGCTACGAGCAGTACTTC.

The V and J genes are TRBV7-2 and TRBJ2-4; tentatively, D is TRBD1 (6 bases). Germline V gene lookup returns CDR1 SGHTA and CDR2 FQGNSA. Trimming took off 0 bases at V and 6 bases at J, with 15 bases between the two ends. This CDR3 contains 16 residues. CDR3 nucleotides: TGTGCCAGCAGCTTAGCAGTTTGGGGGCTTGGAAACATTCAGTACTTC. Its protein product is CASSLAVWGLGNIQYF.

The gene calls are TRBV6-6 and TRBJ1-1; possibly TRBD1 for D (6 bases). There are 11 residues in the CDR3. Between the trimmed V and J ends, which lost 7 bases and 7 bases, there was a span of 10 bases. The V gene's germline CDR1 is MNHNY and CDR2 SVGAGI (reference sequence). As DNA, the CDR3 is TGTGCCAGCACCAGACAGGATGAAGCTTTCTTT. Translating it yields CASTRQDEAFF.

This chain links TRBV7-3 with TRBJ2-6, with 16 bases lining up with TRBD2. The CDR3 sequence is 20 residues long. V was clipped by 2 bases and J by 0 bases; unmatched bases: 4. CDR1 and CDR2 (germline): SGHTA, FQGTGA. CDR3 residues: CASSLLGLAGGSSGANVLTF. The CDR3 DNA sequence: TGTGCCAGCAGCTTATTGGGACTAGCGGGGGGGAGCTCTGGGGCCAACGTCCTGACTTTC.

This clone was seen a few times. J is TRBJ2-1 and V is TRBV7-2, with 9 bases that match TRBD2. With V trimmed by 6 bases and J by 5 bases, 11 bases remained unmatched. Germline values: CDR1 SGHTA, CDR2 FQGNSA. This CDR3 is 16 amino acids long. This CDR3 is CASSSGGTSRHNEQFF. As DNA, the CDR3 is TGTGCCAGCAGTTCCGGTGGGACTAGCCGCCACAATGAGCAGTTCTTC. Together with reference TRBV7-2 and TRBJ2-1, the CDR3 gives the full variable domain: GAGVSQSPSNKVTEKGKDVELRCDPISGHTALYWYRQSLGQGLEFLIYFQGNSAPDKSGLPSDRFSAERTGGSVSTLTIQRTQQEDSAVYLCASSSGGTSRHNEQFFGPGTRLTVL.

The rearrangement uses TRBV28 and TRBJ2-2, with 11 bases lining up with TRBD1. The CDR3 spans 14 residues. V gave up 6 bases and J gave up 3 bases; unmatched junction bases: 0. CDR1 is MDHEN, CDR2 SYDVKM, per germline. The CDR3 DNA is TGTGCCAGCAGGGGACAGGGGGACACCGGGGAGCTGTTTTTT. Residues: CASRGQGDTGELFF.

This clone was counted a few times. The chain recombines TRBV6-1 with TRBJ2-7; the match to TRBD2 covers 8 bases. CDR3 size: 15 residues. The V segment lost 1 base and the J segment 0 bases; nucleotides outside the gene matches: 2. Germline V CDR1 and CDR2: MNHNS, SASEGT. CDR3 sequence: CASSEVAGNSYEQYF. The DNA for the CDR3 is TGTGCCAGCAGTGAAGTAGCGGGGAACTCCTACGAGCAGTACTTC.

J is TRBJ1-2 and V is TRBV19, with a weak D call TRBD1 (5 bases). In germline, CDR1 is LNHDA, CDR2 SQIVND (reference sequence). V was pared by 7 bases and J by 6 bases, with 24 bases between. The CDR3 has 16 residues. The CDR3 bases are TGTGCCAGTACCGATTCCCCAGGGCTCGGGCCTGATGGCTACACCTTC. It yields the protein CASTDSPGLGPDGYTF.

The chain uses TRBV21-1 and TRBJ2-7; the tabulated D call, TRBD1, remains unverified against the DNA. TRBV21-1 is labeled a pseudogene. The CDR3 is 15 amino acids. The CDR3 is CASSKGGQGPYEQYF. CDR3 nucleotide sequence: TGTGCCAGCAGCAAAGGGGGACAGGGGCCCTACGAGCAGTACTTC.

In regard to this clone: The junction departs from the called germline gene at one end, perhaps through a read error. The chain combines TRBV2 with TRBJ1-2, with 8 nucleotides matching TRBD1. The length of the CDR3 is 17 residues. CDR1 is SNHLY, CDR2 FYNNEI, per germline. CDR3 sequence reads: CASSEAGRTGPFWGYTF. Written as DNA, the CDR3 is TGTGCCAGCAGTGAAGCTGGTAGGACAGGGCCCTTTTGGGGCTATACCTTC.